Below are 3 T cell receptor beta chains sequenced from a single sample in a study of brain T cells in children with intractable seizures. Sequencing used immunoSEQ multiplex PCR; TCRdb keeps in-frame clones, though not all of them. The table lists 50,000 to 80,000 clones, about 96% of them singletons. Material: peripheral blood, obtained at surgery. The receptors come from a boy under two years old with focal cortical dysplasia and intractable seizures.

The V gene is TRBV3-1 (or the pseudogene TRBV3-2), the J gene TRBJ2-1, with 7 bases fitting TRBD2. The J segment lost 7 bases and the V segment lost 0 bases, leaving 6 bases of the junction unmatched. CDR1 LGHDT and CDR2 YNNKEL come from the germline V gene (reference sequence). This CDR3 contains 15 residues. CDR3 protein: CASSQDRQRGNEQFF. DNA for the CDR3: TGTGCCAGCAGCCAAGATCGGCAGCGGGGAAATGAGCAGTTCTTC.

The chain recombines TRBV5-8 with TRBJ2-7; no reliable D call. The V end was cut by 0 bases, the J end by 2 bases, with 18 bases between. CDR1 is SGHTS and CDR2 is YDEGEE in the germline V gene. This CDR3 is 17 amino acids long. CDR3 protein: CASSLVLSALRPYEQYF. The CDR3 DNA reads TGTGCCAGCAGCTTGGTTCTATCGGCCCTAAGACCCTACGAGCAGTACTTC.

The V gene is TRBV5-1, the J gene TRBJ2-2; TRBD2 aligns across 16 bases. This CDR3 has 17 amino acids. The ends lost 4 bases at V and 4 bases at J; junction bases unmatched: 4. Germline V gene lookup returns CDR1 SGHRS and CDR2 YFSETQ. The DNA of the CDR3 is TGCGCCAGCAGCCTGGGACTAGCGGGAGGGCCCACCGGGGAGCTGTTTTTT. It yields the protein CASSLGLAGGPTGELFF.